This T cell receptor beta chain was sequenced in a study of T-cell memory formation after mild COVID-19. Study-level findings and limits: Contracting clones from day 15 to 85 had balanced CD4/CD8; later expanders favoured CD4+. The study detected some responding clones in pre-infection memory, suggesting cross-reactive memory joined.

Barcoded TCR alpha and TCR beta cDNA libraries with UMIs came from 5'RACE using constant-segment primers. TCRdb independently ran MiXCR on the 5' RACE reads; one entry per CDR3 protein. The sample has approximately 490,000 distinct CDR3 sequences, roughly 20% seen once; the top ten hold about 12%. The CDR3 length is 13 residues. Germline values: CDR1 GTSNPN, CDR2 SVGIG (reference sequence). The J segment lost 2 bases and the V segment lost 1 base, leaving 1 base of the junction unmatched. With regard to this clonotype: Its antigen remains unidentified.

Source material: PBMCs or a T cell subset sorted from them (not recorded which). The genes are TRBV30 and TRBJ2-7, with 8 bases fitting TRBD1. This sequence was found in an adult woman who had mild COVID-19 (a few samples of this study predate the infection). Cell type and time point are not known. As DNA, the CDR3 is TGTGCCTGGAGTGCGGGACAGGCCTACGAGCAGTACTTC. This codes for CAWSAGQAYEQYF.